The rows below give T cell receptor beta chains drawn from one sample of a study of shared clonotypes between healthy human individuals. Measured with immunoSEQ multiplex PCR; TCRdb has only the in-frame clones, and not every one. This table has nearly 500,000 clones, around 80% appearing once. The sequenced sample was PBMCs. The receptors were gathered from a woman between 35 and 50 years old in good health. Some clones in this sample may be carry-over from other donors' samples. Both conserved end residues are part of each CDR3. D genes are given only for firm matches. Clone size is not always given. Where it is, it says once, few, many or a class for expanded clones.

d_gene: -
v_gene: TRBV15
abundance: -
j_gene: TRBJ1-5
CDR3nt: TGTGCCACCAGCACGGGGGACCGCAATCAGCCCCAGCATTTT
CDR3aa: CATSTGDRNQPQHF

d_gene: -
v_gene: TRBV29-1
abundance: -
j_gene: TRBJ2-1
CDR3nt: TGCAGCGTTGAAGATAGGAACACGTACAATGAGCAGTTCTTC
CDR3aa: CSVEDRNTYNEQFF

d_gene: -
v_gene: TRBV7-3
abundance: -
j_gene: TRBJ2-7
CDR3nt: TGTGCCAGCAGCTTAGCGAGGGACGGCGAGCAGTACTTC
CDR3aa: CASSLARDGEQYF

d_gene: -
v_gene: TRBV7-2
abundance: -
j_gene: TRBJ2-5
CDR3nt: TGTGCCAGCAGCTTAGTAACAGAGACCCAGTACTTC
CDR3aa: CASSLVTETQYF

d_gene: -
v_gene: TRBV5-4
abundance: -
j_gene: TRBJ2-3
CDR3nt: TGTGCCAGCAGCTTGGTGGGTTACACAGATACGCAGTATTTT
CDR3aa: CASSLVGYTDTQYF

d_gene: TRBD1
v_gene: TRBV28
abundance: -
j_gene: TRBJ2-2
CDR3nt: TGTGCCAGCAGTCCGGGACAGGGGGACATCGGGGAGCTGTTTTTT
CDR3aa: CASSPGQGDIGELFF

d_gene: -
v_gene: TRBV6-6
abundance: -
j_gene: TRBJ2-5
CDR3nt: TGTGCCAGCACTCCCCGCGGGCACCAAGAGACCCAGTACTTC
CDR3aa: CASTPRGHQETQYF

d_gene: TRBD1
v_gene: TRBV28
abundance: -
j_gene: TRBJ1-1
CDR3nt: TGTGCCAGCAGCCGGACAGGGTTGACTGAAGCTTTCTTT
CDR3aa: CASSRTGLTEAFF

d_gene: -
v_gene: TRBV5-6
abundance: -
j_gene: TRBJ1-4
CDR3nt: TGTGCCAGCAGCTTGAGGGGGTCTAATGAAAAACTGTTTTTT
CDR3aa: CASSLRGSNEKLFF

d_gene: -
v_gene: TRBV7-8
abundance: -
j_gene: TRBJ2-7
CDR3nt: TGTGCCAGCAGCTTAGGGAGGGGGCGTTACGAGCAGTACTTC
CDR3aa: CASSLGRGRYEQYF

d_gene: TRBD1
v_gene: TRBV25-1
abundance: -
j_gene: TRBJ2-7
CDR3nt: TGTGCCAGCAGTGATATGGACAGGGGTCTCTACGAGCAGTACTTC
CDR3aa: CASSDMDRGLYEQYF

d_gene: -
v_gene: TRBV9
abundance: -
j_gene: TRBJ2-3
CDR3nt: TGTGCCAGCAGCTCGGATTTTTTGCTCACAGATACGCAGTATTTT
CDR3aa: CASSSDFLLTDTQYF

d_gene: -
v_gene: TRBV29-1
abundance: -
j_gene: TRBJ1-5
CDR3nt: TGCAGCTTCTCTAGAGGGAGCAATCAGCCCCAGCATTTT
CDR3aa: CSFSRGSNQPQHF

d_gene: -
v_gene: TRBV10-3
abundance: -
j_gene: TRBJ1-2
CDR3nt: TGTGCCACCGCCAATGACAAGGACTATGGCTACACCTTC
CDR3aa: CATANDKDYGYTF

d_gene: TRBD1
v_gene: TRBV7-9
abundance: -
j_gene: TRBJ2-7
CDR3nt: TGTGCCAGCAGCCAGGACAGGGCGGCCTACGAGCAGTACTTC
CDR3aa: CASSQDRAAYEQYF

d_gene: -
v_gene: TRBV30
abundance: -
j_gene: TRBJ2-5
CDR3nt: TGTGCCTGGGGTCTTGGGTTGGGAGGACAAGAGACCCAGTACTTC
CDR3aa: CAWGLGLGGQETQYF

d_gene: -
v_gene: TRBV27
abundance: -
j_gene: TRBJ1-5
CDR3nt: TGTGCCAGCAGTTTATACCAGGGAAGGGGGGACGGCGGCAATCAGCCCCAGCATTTT
CDR3aa: CASSLYQGRGDGGNQPQHF

d_gene: TRBD1
v_gene: TRBV6-1
abundance: -
j_gene: TRBJ1-1
CDR3nt: TGTGCCAGCAGTGAAGCTGGGGGACAGGGGACCACTGAAGCTTTCTTT
CDR3aa: CASSEAGGQGTTEAFF

d_gene: -
v_gene: TRBV11-2
abundance: -
j_gene: TRBJ2-1
CDR3nt: TGTGCCAGCAGCTTAGTTCATGCGCTTAACAATGAGCAGTTCTTC
CDR3aa: CASSLVHALNNEQFF

d_gene: -
v_gene: TRBV28
abundance: few
j_gene: TRBJ1-2
CDR3nt: TGTGCCAGCAGTTCGCTGACAGTCGGATATGGCTACACCTTC
CDR3aa: CASSSLTVGYGYTF

d_gene: TRBD2
v_gene: TRBV30
abundance: -
j_gene: TRBJ2-3
CDR3nt: TGTGCCTGGAGTAGCGGTCTAGCGGGAGGGAAGGGAGATACGCAGTATTTT
CDR3aa: CAWSSGLAGGKGDTQYF

d_gene: TRBD1
v_gene: TRBV27
abundance: -
j_gene: TRBJ1-4
CDR3nt: TGTGCCAGCAGCCTTGGACCGGGACAGGGGTCTCCGGGTGAAAAACTGTTTTTT
CDR3aa: CASSLGPGQGSPGEKLFF

d_gene: -
v_gene: TRBV7-9
abundance: -
j_gene: TRBJ2-7
CDR3nt: TGTGCCAGCAGCTTAGTTCATGGTCCGGGGTCTGCCGAGCAGTACTTC
CDR3aa: CASSLVHGPGSAEQYF

d_gene: TRBD2
v_gene: TRBV7-8
abundance: few
j_gene: TRBJ2-7
CDR3nt: TGTGCCAGCAGCCCCCAAGCGGGAGGGGTTTCCTACGAGCAGTACTTC
CDR3aa: CASSPQAGGVSYEQYF

d_gene: -
v_gene: TRBV11-2
abundance: -
j_gene: TRBJ2-1
CDR3nt: TGTGCCAGCAGCCGTCTTAGCGGCACAGCCACTATTGAGCAGTTCTTC
CDR3aa: CASSRLSGTATIEQFF